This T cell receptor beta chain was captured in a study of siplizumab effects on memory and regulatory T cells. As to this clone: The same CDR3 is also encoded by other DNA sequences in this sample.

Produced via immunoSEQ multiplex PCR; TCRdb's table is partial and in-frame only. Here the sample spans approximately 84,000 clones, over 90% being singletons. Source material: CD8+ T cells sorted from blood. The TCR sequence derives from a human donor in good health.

CDR3: CASSLSGGSSYEQYF. The CDR3 DNA is TGTGCCAGCAGTTTATCAGGCGGGAGCTCCTACGAGCAGTACTTC. The chain joins TRBV27 to TRBJ2-7; TRBD2 matches 7 bases. CDR3 length equals 15 residues. The J segment lost 0 bases and the V segment lost 0 bases, leaving 2 bases of the junction unmatched. Germline V CDR1 and CDR2: MNHEY, SMNVEV (reference sequence).